The T cell receptor (beta chain) under discussion was sequenced for a study of shared clonotypes between healthy human individuals. Each cell subset's genomic DNA was divided evenly among several immunoSEQ plates. Under the authors' procedure: Junction-only immunoSEQ data arrived without quality scores, meaning filtering differed. Measured with immunoSEQ multiplex PCR; TCRdb has only the in-frame clones, and not every one. Clone size and the V and J calls come from that table; the DNA yielded D and trimming. This table has about 2 million clones, approximately 95% appearing once. The CDR3 extends over 15 amino acids. Germline-derived CDR1 and CDR2 are SGHRS and YFSETQ. V was shortened by 7 bases and J by 0 bases, with 14 bases between the two germline ends.

The receptor's source is a man in his late teens or twenties in good health. What was sequenced was naive CD4+ T cells sorted from blood. Indicated subset: CD45RA+ positively selected. The gene calls are TRBV5-1 and TRBJ2-1; maybe TRBD2 (6 bases). CDR3 amino acids: CASRDRGSSYNEQFF. CDR3 nucleotide sequence: TGCGCCAGCCGGGACCGGGGGAGCTCCTACAATGAGCAGTTCTTC.